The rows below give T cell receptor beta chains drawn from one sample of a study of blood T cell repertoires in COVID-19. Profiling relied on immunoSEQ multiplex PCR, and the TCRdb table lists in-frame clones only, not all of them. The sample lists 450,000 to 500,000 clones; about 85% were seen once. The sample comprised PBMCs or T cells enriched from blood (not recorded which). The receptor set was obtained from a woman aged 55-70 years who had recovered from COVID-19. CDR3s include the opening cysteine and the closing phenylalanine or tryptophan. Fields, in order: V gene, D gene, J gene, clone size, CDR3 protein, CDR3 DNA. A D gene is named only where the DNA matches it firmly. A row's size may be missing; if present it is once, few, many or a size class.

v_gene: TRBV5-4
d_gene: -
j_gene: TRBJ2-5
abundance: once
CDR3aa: CASSLAGSQETQYF
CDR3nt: TGTGCCAGCAGCTTGGCAGGGTCGCAAGAGACCCAGTACTTC

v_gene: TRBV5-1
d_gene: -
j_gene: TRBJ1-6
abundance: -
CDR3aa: CASSLEQGYSPLHF
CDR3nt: TGCGCCAGCAGCTTGGAACAGGGTTATTCACCCCTCCACTTT

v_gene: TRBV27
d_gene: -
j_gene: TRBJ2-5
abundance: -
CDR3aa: CASSFAFEETQYF
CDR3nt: TGTGCCAGCAGTTTCGCGTTTGAAGAGACCCAGTACTTC

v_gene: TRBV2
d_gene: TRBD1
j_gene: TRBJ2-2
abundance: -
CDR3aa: CASRDDRGTGELFF
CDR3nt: TGTGCCAGCAGAGACGACAGGGGAACCGGGGAGCTGTTTTTT

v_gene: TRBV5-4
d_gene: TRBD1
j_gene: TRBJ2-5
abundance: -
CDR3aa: CASRSGQQQETQYF
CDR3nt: TGTGCCAGCAGATCGGGACAGCAGCAAGAGACCCAGTACTTC

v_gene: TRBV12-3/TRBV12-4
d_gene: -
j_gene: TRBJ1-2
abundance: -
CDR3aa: CASSFYRNYGYTF
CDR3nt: TGTGCCAGCAGTTTTTACAGAAACTATGGCTACACCTTC

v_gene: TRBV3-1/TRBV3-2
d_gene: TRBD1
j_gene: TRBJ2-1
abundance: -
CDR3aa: CASSHPGQGNNEQFF
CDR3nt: TGTGCCAGCAGCCATCCGGGACAGGGGAACAATGAGCAGTTCTTC

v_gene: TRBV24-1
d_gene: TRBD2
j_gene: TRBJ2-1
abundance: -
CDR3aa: CATSDLQRGSYNEQFF
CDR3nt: TGTGCCACCAGTGATTTGCAGCGGGGCTCCTACAATGAGCAGTTCTTC

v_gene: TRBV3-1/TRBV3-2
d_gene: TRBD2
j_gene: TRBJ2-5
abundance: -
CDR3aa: CASSPERGGGETQYF
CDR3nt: TGTGCCAGCAGCCCGGAGCGGGGCGGGGGAGAGACCCAGTACTTC

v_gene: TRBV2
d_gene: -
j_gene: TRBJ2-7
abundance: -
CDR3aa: CASNDYGEQYF
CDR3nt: TGTGCCAGCAATGATTACGGCGAGCAGTACTTC

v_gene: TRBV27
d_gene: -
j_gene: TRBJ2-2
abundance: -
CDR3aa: CASSSRGPGELFF
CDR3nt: TGTGCCAGCAGTAGCAGGGGACCCGGGGAGCTGTTTTTT

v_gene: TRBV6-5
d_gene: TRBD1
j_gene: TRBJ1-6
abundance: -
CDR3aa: CASSYDGRGSPLHF
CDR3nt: TGTGCCAGCAGTTACGACGGCAGGGGGTCACCCCTCCACTTT

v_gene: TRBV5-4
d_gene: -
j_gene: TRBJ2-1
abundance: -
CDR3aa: CASSPTGLSYNEQFF
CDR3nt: TGTGCCAGCAGCCCCACGGGACTTTCCTACAATGAGCAGTTCTTC

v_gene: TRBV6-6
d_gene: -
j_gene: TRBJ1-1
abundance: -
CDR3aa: CASSYSRGMNTEAFF
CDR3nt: TGTGCCAGCAGTTACTCTAGGGGCATGAACACTGAAGCTTTCTTT

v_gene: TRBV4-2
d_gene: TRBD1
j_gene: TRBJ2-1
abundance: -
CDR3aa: CASSQGDSTPSYNEQFF
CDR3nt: TGTGCCAGCAGCCAAGGGGACAGTACCCCCTCCTACAATGAGCAGTTCTTC

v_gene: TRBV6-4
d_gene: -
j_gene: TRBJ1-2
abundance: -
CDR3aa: CAGPGAYGYTF
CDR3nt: TGTGCCGGCCCAGGGGCCTATGGCTACACCTTC

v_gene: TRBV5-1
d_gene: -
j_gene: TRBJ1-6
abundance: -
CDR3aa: CASSYQGSDNSPLHF
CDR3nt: TGCGCCAGCAGTTACCAGGGTTCCGATAATTCACCCCTCCACTTT

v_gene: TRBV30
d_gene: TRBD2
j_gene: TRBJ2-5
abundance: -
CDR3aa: CAWSSGGAQTQYF
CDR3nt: TGTGCCTGGAGTAGCGGGGGGGCGCAGACCCAGTACTTC

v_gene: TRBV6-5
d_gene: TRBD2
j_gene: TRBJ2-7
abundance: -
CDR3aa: CASSYPLAGGAYEQYF
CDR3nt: TGTGCCAGCAGTTACCCCTTAGCGGGGGGCGCATACGAGCAGTACTTC

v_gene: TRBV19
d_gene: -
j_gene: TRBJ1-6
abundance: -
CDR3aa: CASTNEGLPNSPLHF
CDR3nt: TGTGCCAGTACCAACGAGGGACTCCCTAATTCACCCCTCCACTTT

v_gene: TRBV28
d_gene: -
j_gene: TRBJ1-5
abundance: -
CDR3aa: CASSLSGREGNQPQHF
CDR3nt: TGTGCCAGCAGTTTAAGTGGCAGGGAAGGGAATCAGCCCCAGCATTTT

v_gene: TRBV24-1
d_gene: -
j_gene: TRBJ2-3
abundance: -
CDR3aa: CATSDSPENTQYF
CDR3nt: TGTGCCACCAGTGATTCACCAGAAAATACGCAGTATTTT

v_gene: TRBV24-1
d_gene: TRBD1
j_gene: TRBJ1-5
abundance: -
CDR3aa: CATSDPQGNQPQHF
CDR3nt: TGTGCCACCAGTGACCCACAGGGGAATCAGCCCCAGCATTTT

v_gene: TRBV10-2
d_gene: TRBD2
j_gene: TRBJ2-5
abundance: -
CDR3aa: CASSESRTSGGLALETQYF
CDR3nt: TGCGCCAGCAGTGAGTCGAGGACTAGCGGGGGCCTAGCTTTAGAGACCCAGTACTTC

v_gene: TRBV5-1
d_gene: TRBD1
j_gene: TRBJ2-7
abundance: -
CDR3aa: CASSLGQGRSSYEQYF
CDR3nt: TGCGCCAGCAGCTTGGGACAGGGCAGGAGCTCCTACGAGCAGTACTTC

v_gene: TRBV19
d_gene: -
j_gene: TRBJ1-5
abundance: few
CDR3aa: CASSIRQGGQPQHF
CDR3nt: TGTGCCAGTAGTATTAGGCAGGGTGGGCAGCCCCAGCATTTT

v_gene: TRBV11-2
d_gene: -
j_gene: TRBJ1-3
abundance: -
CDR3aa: CASSLGSSGNTIYF
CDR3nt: TGTGCCAGCAGCTTGGGCTCCTCTGGAAACACCATATATTTT

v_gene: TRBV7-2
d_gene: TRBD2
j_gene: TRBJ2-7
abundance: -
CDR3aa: CASSLARGVSYEQYF
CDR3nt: TGTGCCAGCAGCTTAGCGCGGGGGGTGTCCTACGAGCAGTACTTC

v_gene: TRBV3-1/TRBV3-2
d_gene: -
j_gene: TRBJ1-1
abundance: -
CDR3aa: CASSRNRNTEAFF
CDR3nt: TGTGCCAGCAGTCGCAACAGGAACACTGAAGCTTTCTTT

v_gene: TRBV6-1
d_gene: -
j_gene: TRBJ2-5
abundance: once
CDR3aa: CASSEIEGPQETQYF
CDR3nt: TGTGCCAGCAGTGAAATTGAGGGTCCCCAAGAGACCCAGTACTTC